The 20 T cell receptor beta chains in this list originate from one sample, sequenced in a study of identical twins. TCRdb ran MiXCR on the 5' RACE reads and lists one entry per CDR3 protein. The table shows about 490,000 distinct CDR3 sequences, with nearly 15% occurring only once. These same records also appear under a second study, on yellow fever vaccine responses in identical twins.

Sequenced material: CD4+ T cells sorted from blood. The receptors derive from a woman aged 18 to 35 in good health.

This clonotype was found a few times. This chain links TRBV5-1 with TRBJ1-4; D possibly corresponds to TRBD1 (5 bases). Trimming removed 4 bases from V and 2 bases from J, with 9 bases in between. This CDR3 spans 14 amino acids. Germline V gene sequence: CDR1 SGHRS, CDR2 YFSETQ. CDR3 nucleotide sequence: TGCGCCAGCAGCCCCCGGGGGACTAATGAAAAACTGTTTTTT. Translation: CASSPRGTNEKLFF.

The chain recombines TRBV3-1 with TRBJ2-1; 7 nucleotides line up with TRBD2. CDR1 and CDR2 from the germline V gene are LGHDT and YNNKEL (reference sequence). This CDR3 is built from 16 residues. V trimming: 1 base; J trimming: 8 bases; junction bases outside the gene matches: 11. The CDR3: CASSQAAYRGRDEQFF. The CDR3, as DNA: TGTGCCAGCAGCCAAGCCGCTTATCGGGGGAGGGATGAGCAGTTCTTC.

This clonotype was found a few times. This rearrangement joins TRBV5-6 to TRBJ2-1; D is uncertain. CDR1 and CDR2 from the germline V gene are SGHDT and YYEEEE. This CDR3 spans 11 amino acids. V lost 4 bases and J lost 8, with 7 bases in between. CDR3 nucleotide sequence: TGTGCCAGCAGCCGTTTCCATGAGCAGTTCTTC. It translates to CASSRFHEQFF.

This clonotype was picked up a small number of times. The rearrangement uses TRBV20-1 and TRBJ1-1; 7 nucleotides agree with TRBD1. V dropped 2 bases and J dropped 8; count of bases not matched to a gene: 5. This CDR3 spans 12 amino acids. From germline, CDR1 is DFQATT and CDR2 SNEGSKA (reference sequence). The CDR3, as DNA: TGCAGTGCTAGATGGCTGGACAGGGAAGCTTTCTTT. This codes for CSARWLDREAFF.

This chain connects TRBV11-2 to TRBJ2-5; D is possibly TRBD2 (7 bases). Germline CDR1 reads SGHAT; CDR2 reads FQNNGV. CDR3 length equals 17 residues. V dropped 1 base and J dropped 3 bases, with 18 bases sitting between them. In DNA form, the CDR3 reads TGTGCCAGCAGCTTAGTTTGGTTGGTAGGGGGGGAAGAGACCCAGTACTTC. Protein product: CASSLVWLVGGEETQYF.

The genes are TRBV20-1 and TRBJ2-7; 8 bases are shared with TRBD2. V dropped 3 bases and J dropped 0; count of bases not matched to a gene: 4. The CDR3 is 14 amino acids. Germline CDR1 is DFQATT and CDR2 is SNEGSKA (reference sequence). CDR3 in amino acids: CSASLAGSSYEQYF. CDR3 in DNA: TGCAGTGCTAGTCTAGCGGGTAGCTCCTACGAGCAGTACTTC.

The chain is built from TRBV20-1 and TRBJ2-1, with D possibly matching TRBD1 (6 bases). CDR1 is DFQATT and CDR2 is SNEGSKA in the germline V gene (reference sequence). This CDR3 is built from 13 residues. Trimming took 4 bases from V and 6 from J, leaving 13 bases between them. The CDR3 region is CSAINTGPNEQFF. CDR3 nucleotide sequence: TGCAGTGCTATCAACACAGGGCCCAATGAGCAGTTCTTC.

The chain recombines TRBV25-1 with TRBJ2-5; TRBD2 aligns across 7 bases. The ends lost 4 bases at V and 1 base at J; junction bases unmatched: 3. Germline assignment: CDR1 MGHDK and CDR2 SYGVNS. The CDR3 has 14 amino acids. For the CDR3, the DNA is TGTGCCAGCAGTGGTACTAGCGCCCAAGAGACCCAGTACTTC. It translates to CASSGTSAQETQYF.

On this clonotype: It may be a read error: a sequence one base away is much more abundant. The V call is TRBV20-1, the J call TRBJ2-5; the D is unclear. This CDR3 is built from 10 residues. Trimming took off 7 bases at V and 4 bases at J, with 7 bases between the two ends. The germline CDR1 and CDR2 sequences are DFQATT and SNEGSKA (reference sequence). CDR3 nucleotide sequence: TGCAGTGTTTCCCGAGAGACCCAGTACTTC. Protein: CSVSRETQYF.

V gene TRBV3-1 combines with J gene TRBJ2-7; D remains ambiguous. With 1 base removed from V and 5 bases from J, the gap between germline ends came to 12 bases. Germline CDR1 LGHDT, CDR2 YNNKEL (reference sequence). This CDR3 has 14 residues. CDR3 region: CASSQAPIGHEQYF. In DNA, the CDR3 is TGTGCCAGCAGCCAAGCCCCTATTGGCCACGAGCAGTACTTC.

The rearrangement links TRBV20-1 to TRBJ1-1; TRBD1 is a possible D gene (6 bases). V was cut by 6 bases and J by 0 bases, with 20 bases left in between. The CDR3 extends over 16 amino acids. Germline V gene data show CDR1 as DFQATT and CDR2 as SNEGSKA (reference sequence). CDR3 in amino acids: CSALTGFYGMNTEAFF. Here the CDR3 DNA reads TGCAGTGCCCTGACAGGATTCTACGGTATGAACACTGAAGCTTTCTTT.

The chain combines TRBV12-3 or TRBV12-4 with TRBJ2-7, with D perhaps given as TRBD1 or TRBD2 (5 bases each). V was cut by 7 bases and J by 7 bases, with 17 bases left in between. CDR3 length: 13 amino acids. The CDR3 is CASTRTPGGEQYF. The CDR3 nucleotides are TGTGCCAGCACCCGGACACCGGGCGGGGAGCAGTACTTC.

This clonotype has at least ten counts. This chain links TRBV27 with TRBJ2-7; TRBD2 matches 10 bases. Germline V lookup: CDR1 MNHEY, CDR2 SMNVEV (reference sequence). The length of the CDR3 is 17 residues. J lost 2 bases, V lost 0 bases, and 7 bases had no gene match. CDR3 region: CASSLSISTSGTYEQYF. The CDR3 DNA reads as TGTGCCAGCAGTTTATCGATCAGTACTAGCGGGACCTACGAGCAGTACTTC.

The CDR3 bases are TGCAGTGCTAGAGGCCCCTCGGTGCGGGGGGTATCCTACGAGCAGTACTTC. Translated, it gives CSARGPSVRGVSYEQYF. This rearrangement joins TRBV20-1 to TRBJ2-7; TRBD2 aligns across 8 bases. Germline-derived CDR1 and CDR2 are DFQATT and SNEGSKA (reference sequence). The CDR3 length is 17 residues. The junction had 12 bases not matched to a gene; V was cut back by 1 base and J by 1 base.

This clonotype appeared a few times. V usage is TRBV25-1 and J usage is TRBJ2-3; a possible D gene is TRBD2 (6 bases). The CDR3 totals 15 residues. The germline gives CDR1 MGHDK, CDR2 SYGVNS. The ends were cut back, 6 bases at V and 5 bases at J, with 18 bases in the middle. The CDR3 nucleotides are TGTGCCAGCAGGGCCGGGACTGAGGTTGGAGATACGCAGTATTTT. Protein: CASRAGTEVGDTQYF.

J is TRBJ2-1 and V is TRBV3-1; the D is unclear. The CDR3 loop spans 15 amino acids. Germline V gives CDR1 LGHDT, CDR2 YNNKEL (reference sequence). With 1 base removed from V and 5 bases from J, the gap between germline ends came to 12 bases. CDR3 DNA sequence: TGTGCCAGCAGCCAAGTTATGAGGTCAGACAATGAGCAGTTCTTC. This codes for CASSQVMRSDNEQFF.

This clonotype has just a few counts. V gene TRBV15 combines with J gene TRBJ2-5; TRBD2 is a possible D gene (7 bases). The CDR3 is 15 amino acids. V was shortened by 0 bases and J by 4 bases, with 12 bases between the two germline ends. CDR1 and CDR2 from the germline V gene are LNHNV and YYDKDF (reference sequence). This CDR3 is CATSRDGGPRETQYF. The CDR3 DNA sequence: TGTGCCACCAGCAGAGACGGGGGGCCTCGAGAGACCCAGTACTTC.

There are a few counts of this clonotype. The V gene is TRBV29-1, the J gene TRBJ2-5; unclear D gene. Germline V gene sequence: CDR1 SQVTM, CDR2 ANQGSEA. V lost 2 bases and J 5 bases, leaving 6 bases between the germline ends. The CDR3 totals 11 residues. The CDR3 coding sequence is TGCAGCGTTGAATCGCGTGAGACCCAGTACTTC. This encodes CSVESRETQYF.

The CDR3 coding sequence is TGTGCCAGCAGCCAGTATAGCGGGGAGGTAGATACGCAGTATTTT. As protein: CASSQYSGEVDTQYF. The J gene is TRBJ2-3, the V gene TRBV3-1, with 8 bases identical to TRBD2. This CDR3 spans 15 amino acids. Germline V gene data show CDR1 as LGHDT and CDR2 as YNNKEL (reference sequence). With V trimmed by 3 bases and J by 5 bases, 7 bases remained unmatched.

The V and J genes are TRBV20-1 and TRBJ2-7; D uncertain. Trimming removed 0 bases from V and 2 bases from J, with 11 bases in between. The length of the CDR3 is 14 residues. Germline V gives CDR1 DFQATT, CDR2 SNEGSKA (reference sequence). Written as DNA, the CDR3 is TGCAGTGCTAGAGATCGGCTCTCTACCTACGAGCAGTACTTC. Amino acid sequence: CSARDRLSTYEQYF.